This is a list of T cell receptor beta chains from one sample in a study of regulatory T cells in long-lasting Graves disease. TCRdb used MiXCR to reprocess the multiplex PCR reads, holding one entry per CDR3 protein. The sample holds fewer than 550,000 distinct CDR3 sequences, over 15% seen once. This same sample was also part of a study on T cells in Graves' hyperthyroidism and ophthalmopathy.

The specimen comprised peripheral blood mononuclear cells (PBMCs), sampled at new diagnosis, from a patient treated with antithyroid drugs. The receptor set was obtained from a woman younger than 35 with Graves disease. Both conserved end residues are part of each CDR3. Fields, in order: V gene, clone size, D gene, J gene, CDR3 DNA, CDR3 protein. The D gene is left open where the match is weak. A row's size may be missing; if present it is once, few, many or a size class.

V: TRBV15
size: many
D: -
J: TRBJ2-3
DNA: TGTGCCACCAGCAGGACGACACTAGCTTCCGTGGCAGATACGCAGTATTTT
CDR3: CATSRTTLASVADTQYF

V: TRBV6-2/TRBV6-3
size: -
D: TRBD1
J: TRBJ1-1
DNA: TGTGCCAGCAGTTACCTCCTGGGGACAGGGGGCACTGAAGCTTTCTTT
CDR3: CASSYLLGTGGTEAFF

V: TRBV20-1
size: many
D: -
J: TRBJ2-1
DNA: TGCAGTGCTAGAGATCTAGGGGGAGTTGGGTACAATGAGCAGTTCTTC
CDR3: CSARDLGGVGYNEQFF

V: TRBV6-1
size: -
D: -
J: TRBJ2-1
DNA: TGTGCCAGCAGTCTGGGAATCCGTAATACCGAGCAGTTCTTC
CDR3: CASSLGIRNTEQFF

V: TRBV20-1
size: few
D: -
J: TRBJ1-5
DNA: TGCAGTGCTATTGGACAGTTAAATCAGCCCCAGCATTTT
CDR3: CSAIGQLNQPQHF

V: TRBV20-1
size: few
D: TRBD1
J: TRBJ2-4
DNA: TGCAGTGCTTGGGACAGCCGTTGGGTGGCCAAAAACATTCAGTACTTC
CDR3: CSAWDSRWVAKNIQYF

V: TRBV20-1
size: many
D: -
J: TRBJ2-7
DNA: TGCAGTGCTAGAGTGGTCGGAAACTACGAGCAGTACTTC
CDR3: CSARVVGNYEQYF

V: TRBV4-1
size: -
D: TRBD2
J: TRBJ2-7
DNA: TGCGCCAGCAGCCACCTAGCGGGAGTAGGTCGCGAGCAGTACTTC
CDR3: CASSHLAGVGREQYF

V: TRBV13
size: -
D: TRBD2
J: TRBJ2-7
DNA: TGTGCCAGCAGCTCCGAGACTAGCGGGAGTTCCTACGAGCAGTACTTC
CDR3: CASSSETSGSSYEQYF

V: TRBV6-2/TRBV6-3
size: many
D: TRBD2
J: TRBJ2-1
DNA: TGTGCCAGCAGTGAACGGACTAGCGGGTTCAATGAGCAGTTCTTC
CDR3: CASSERTSGFNEQFF

V: TRBV6-1
size: many
D: -
J: TRBJ1-1
DNA: TGTGCCAGCAGTGAAGTTCAGGGATCCACTGAAGCTTTCTTT
CDR3: CASSEVQGSTEAFF

V: TRBV30
size: many
D: TRBD2
J: TRBJ2-5
DNA: TGTGCCTGGAGTGTTATGACTAGCGGGAGTGAGACCCAGTACTTC
CDR3: CAWSVMTSGSETQYF

V: TRBV7-3
size: many
D: -
J: TRBJ1-1
DNA: TGTGCCAGCAGCTTAAATGCAGAAACTGAAGCTTTCTTT
CDR3: CASSLNAETEAFF

V: TRBV6-2/TRBV6-3
size: few
D: TRBD1
J: TRBJ2-1
DNA: TGTGCCAGCAGCCAACAGGGGAGCTCCTACAATGAGCAGTTCTTC
CDR3: CASSQQGSSYNEQFF

V: TRBV7-9
size: many
D: -
J: TRBJ2-1
DNA: TGTGCCAGCAGCCGGGACCAGCAGTTCTTC
CDR3: CASSRDQQFF

V: TRBV6-1
size: many
D: TRBD2
J: TRBJ2-3
DNA: TGTGCCAGCAGTGTAACTAGCGGGGGAACGGCAGATACGCAGTATTTT
CDR3: CASSVTSGGTADTQYF

V: TRBV7-8
size: many
D: TRBD1
J: TRBJ1-1
DNA: TGTGCCAGCAGCTTGGGACAGGGCGGAAACACTGAAGCTTTCTTT
CDR3: CASSLGQGGNTEAFF

V: TRBV28
size: -
D: TRBD1
J: TRBJ2-7
DNA: TGTGCCAGCAGTCCTATACCGACAGGGGCAATCATAGTCTACGAGCAGTACTTC
CDR3: CASSPIPTGAIIVYEQYF

V: TRBV6-5
size: few
D: -
J: TRBJ1-5
DNA: TGTGCCAGCAGTTACGGACCGATCAATCAGCCCCAGCATTTT
CDR3: CASSYGPINQPQHF

V: TRBV2
size: many
D: -
J: TRBJ2-1
DNA: TGTGCCAGCAGCGGTACAGGGAATGAGCAGTTCTTC
CDR3: CASSGTGNEQFF

V: TRBV7-9
size: many
D: -
J: TRBJ1-1
DNA: TGTGCCAGCAGCTTAAGGGTGACGAACACTGAAGCTTTCTTT
CDR3: CASSLRVTNTEAFF

V: TRBV5-1
size: many
D: TRBD2
J: TRBJ2-3
DNA: TGCGCCAGCAGCTTGGCCGCGGGAGCAGATACGCAGTATTTT
CDR3: CASSLAAGADTQYF

V: TRBV28
size: many
D: -
J: TRBJ2-7
DNA: TGTGCCAGCCGTTTATCAACCTACGAGCAGTACTTC
CDR3: CASRLSTYEQYF

V: TRBV5-1
size: few
D: -
J: TRBJ2-5
DNA: TGCGCCAGCAGCGGCTTGCTAGACCAAGAGACCCAGTACTTC
CDR3: CASSGLLDQETQYF

V: TRBV20-1
size: many
D: TRBD1
J: TRBJ2-1
DNA: TGCAGTGCAACCCAGAGGGGGCGCTCCTACAATGAGCAGTTCTTC
CDR3: CSATQRGRSYNEQFF

V: TRBV2
size: many
D: -
J: TRBJ2-2
DNA: TGTGCCAGCAGGGCGGAAGCAGCTGGGACCGGGGAGCTGTTTTTT
CDR3: CASRAEAAGTGELFF

V: TRBV10-3
size: -
D: -
J: TRBJ2-5
DNA: TGTGCCATCAGCGGAGGGGTAGCTTTGGAGACCCAGTACTTC
CDR3: CAISGGVALETQYF

V: TRBV7-9
size: few
D: -
J: TRBJ2-7
DNA: TGTGCCAGCGATTCGGGGGCCGCGGGCCCGAGGGCCTACGAGCAGTACTTC
CDR3: CASDSGAAGPRAYEQYF

V: TRBV20-1
size: -
D: TRBD2
J: TRBJ2-5
DNA: TGCAGTGCTAGGACTAGCGGGAGTTTAAAGACCCAGTACTTC
CDR3: CSARTSGSLKTQYF

V: TRBV29-1
size: many
D: -
J: TRBJ1-5
DNA: TGCAGCGTTGCTTTAGGGGGTCGAGGAGGCAATCAGCCCCAGCATTTT
CDR3: CSVALGGRGGNQPQHF

V: TRBV2
size: -
D: TRBD2
J: TRBJ2-2
DNA: TGTGCCAGCAGTCGATCCGGGACTAGCGGCGGGGAGCTGTTTTTT
CDR3: CASSRSGTSGGELFF

V: TRBV27
size: -
D: TRBD2
J: TRBJ2-2
DNA: TGTGCCAGCAGCCTAGCGGGGCTTACGAGGGGCGGGGAGCTGTTTTTT
CDR3: CASSLAGLTRGGELFF

V: TRBV7-9
size: few
D: -
J: TRBJ2-1
DNA: TGTGCCAGCAGCTTCCAGGGGTTTGGGTCCTACAATGAGCAGTTCTTC
CDR3: CASSFQGFGSYNEQFF

V: TRBV28
size: many
D: -
J: TRBJ2-7
DNA: TGTGCCAGCAGTTTGGGACACCCCTACGAGCAGTACTTC
CDR3: CASSLGHPYEQYF

V: TRBV7-2
size: many
D: -
J: TRBJ2-7
DNA: TGTGCCAGCAGCCCGCAACGACAGGAGCAGTACTTC
CDR3: CASSPQRQEQYF

V: TRBV7-9
size: many
D: -
J: TRBJ1-1
DNA: TGTGCCAGCAGCTTAGCCGCTAGGAACACTGAAGCTTTCTTT
CDR3: CASSLAARNTEAFF

V: TRBV7-2
size: many
D: TRBD2
J: TRBJ2-3
DNA: TGTGCCAGCAGCTTATGGGTCCCTAGCGGGAACACAGATACGCAGTATTTT
CDR3: CASSLWVPSGNTDTQYF

V: TRBV28
size: many
D: -
J: TRBJ1-1
DNA: TGTGCCAGCAGGACCAGGGTGAACACTGAAGCTTTCTTT
CDR3: CASRTRVNTEAFF

V: TRBV11-2
size: many
D: -
J: TRBJ2-1
DNA: TGTGCCAGCAGCTTAAATCGAGGCCGCGGACCGAATGAGCAGTTCTTC
CDR3: CASSLNRGRGPNEQFF

V: TRBV10-1
size: -
D: TRBD1
J: TRBJ1-1
DNA: TGCGCCTGCAGTGGGACAGGGGGGACTCACGCTTTCTTT
CDR3: CACSGTGGTHAFF